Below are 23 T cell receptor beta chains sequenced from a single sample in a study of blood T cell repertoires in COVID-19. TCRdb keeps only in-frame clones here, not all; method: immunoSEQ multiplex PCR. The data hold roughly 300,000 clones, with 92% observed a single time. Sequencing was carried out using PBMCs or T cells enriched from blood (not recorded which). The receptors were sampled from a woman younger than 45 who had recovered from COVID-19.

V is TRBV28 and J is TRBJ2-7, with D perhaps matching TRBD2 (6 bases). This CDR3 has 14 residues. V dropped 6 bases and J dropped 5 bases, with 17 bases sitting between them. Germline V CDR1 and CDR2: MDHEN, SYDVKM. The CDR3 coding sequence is TGTGCCAGCAGCCTCGGGGGACCGGCTCACGAGCAGTACTTC. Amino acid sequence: CASSLGGPAHEQYF.

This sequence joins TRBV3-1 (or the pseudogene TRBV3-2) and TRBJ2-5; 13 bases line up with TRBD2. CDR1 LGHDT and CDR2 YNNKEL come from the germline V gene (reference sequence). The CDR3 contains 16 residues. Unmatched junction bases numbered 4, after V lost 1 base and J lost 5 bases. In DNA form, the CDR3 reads TGTGCCAGCAGCCAAGGGACTAGCGGGAGTGAGGAGACCCAGTACTTC. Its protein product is CASSQGTSGSEETQYF.

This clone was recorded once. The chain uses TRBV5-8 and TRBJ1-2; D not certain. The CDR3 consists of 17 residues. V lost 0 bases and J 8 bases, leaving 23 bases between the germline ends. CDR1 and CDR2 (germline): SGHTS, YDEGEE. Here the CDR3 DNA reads TGTGCCAGCAGCTTGGAGCACAGAGGGCCTGCGGGGAGCGGCTACACCTTC. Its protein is CASSLEHRGPAGSGYTF. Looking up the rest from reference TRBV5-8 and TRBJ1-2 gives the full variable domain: EAGVTQSPTHLIKTRGQQATLRCSPISGHTSVYWYQQALGLGLQFLLWYDEGEERNRGNFPPRFSGRQFPNYSSELNVNALELEDSALYLCASSLEHRGPAGSGYTFGSGTRLTVV.

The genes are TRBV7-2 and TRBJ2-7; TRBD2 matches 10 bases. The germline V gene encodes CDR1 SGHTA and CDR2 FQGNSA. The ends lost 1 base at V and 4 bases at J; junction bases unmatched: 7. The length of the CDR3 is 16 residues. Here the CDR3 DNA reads TGTGCCAGCAGCTTAGGATCGAGCGGGGGGGCATACGAGCAGTACTTC. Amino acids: CASSLGSSGGAYEQYF.

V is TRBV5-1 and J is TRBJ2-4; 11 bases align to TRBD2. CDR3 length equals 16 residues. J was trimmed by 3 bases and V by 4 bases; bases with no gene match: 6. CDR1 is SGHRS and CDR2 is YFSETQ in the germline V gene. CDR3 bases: TGCGCCAGCAGCAAGACTAGCGGGGTGGGCAAAAACATTCAGTACTTC. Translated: CASSKTSGVGKNIQYF. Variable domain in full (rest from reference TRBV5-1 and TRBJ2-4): KAGVTQTPRYLIKTRGQQVTLSCSPISGHRSVSWYQQTPGQGLQFLFEYFSETQRNKGNFPGRFSGRQFSNSRSEMNVSTLELGDSALYLCASSKTSGVGKNIQYFGAGTRLSVL.

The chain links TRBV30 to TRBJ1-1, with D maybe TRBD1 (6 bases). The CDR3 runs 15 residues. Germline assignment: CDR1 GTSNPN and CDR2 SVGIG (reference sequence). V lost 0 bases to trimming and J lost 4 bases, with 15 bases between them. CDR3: CAWSVGRVRGTEAFF. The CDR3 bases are TGTGCCTGGAGTGTAGGGAGGGTCAGGGGCACTGAAGCTTTCTTT.

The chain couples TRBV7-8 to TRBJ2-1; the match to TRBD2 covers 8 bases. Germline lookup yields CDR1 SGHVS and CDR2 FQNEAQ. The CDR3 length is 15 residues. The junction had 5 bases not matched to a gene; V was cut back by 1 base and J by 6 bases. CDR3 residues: CASSLVGTSGNEQFF. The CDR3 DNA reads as TGTGCCAGCAGCTTAGTAGGGACTAGTGGCAATGAGCAGTTCTTC.

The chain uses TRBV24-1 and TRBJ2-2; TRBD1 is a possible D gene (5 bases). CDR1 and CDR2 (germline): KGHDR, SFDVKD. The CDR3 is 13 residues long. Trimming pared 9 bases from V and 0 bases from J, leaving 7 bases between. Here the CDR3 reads CATRQTNTGELFF. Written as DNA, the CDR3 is TGTGCCACCCGACAGACGAACACCGGGGAGCTGTTTTTT.

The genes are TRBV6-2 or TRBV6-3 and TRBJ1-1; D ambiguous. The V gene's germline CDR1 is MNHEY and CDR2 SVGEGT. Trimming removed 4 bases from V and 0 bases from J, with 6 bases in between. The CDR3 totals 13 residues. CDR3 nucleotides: TGTGCCAGCAGTTCCCTAATGAACACTGAAGCTTTCTTT. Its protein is CASSSLMNTEAFF.

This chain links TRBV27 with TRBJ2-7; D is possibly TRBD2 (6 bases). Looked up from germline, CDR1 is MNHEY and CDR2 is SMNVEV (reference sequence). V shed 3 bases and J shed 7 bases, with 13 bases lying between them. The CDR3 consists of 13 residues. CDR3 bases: TGTGCCAGCAGTTTTGCGTCGGGGAGGGAGCAGTACTTC. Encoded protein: CASSFASGREQYF.

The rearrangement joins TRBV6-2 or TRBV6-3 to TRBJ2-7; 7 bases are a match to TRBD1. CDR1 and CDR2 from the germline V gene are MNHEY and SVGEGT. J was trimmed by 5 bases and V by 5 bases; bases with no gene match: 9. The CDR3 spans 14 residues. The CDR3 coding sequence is TGTGCCAGCAGTCACGTCAACACAGGGGACGAGCAGTACTTC. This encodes CASSHVNTGDEQYF.

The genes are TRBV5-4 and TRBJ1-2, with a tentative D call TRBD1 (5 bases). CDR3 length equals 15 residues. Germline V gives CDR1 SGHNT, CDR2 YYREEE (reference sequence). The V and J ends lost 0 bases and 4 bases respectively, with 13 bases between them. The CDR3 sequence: CASSLGQGRGYGYTF. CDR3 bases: TGTGCCAGCAGCTTGGGTCAGGGAAGGGGCTATGGCTACACCTTC.

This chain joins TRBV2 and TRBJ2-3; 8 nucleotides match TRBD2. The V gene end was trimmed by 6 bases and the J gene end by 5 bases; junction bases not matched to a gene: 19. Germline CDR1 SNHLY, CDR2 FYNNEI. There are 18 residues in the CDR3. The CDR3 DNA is TGTGCCAGCAGCACACGAGCCGGAATCCGGGAGGGGGAAGATACGCAGTATTTT. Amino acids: CASSTRAGIREGEDTQYF.

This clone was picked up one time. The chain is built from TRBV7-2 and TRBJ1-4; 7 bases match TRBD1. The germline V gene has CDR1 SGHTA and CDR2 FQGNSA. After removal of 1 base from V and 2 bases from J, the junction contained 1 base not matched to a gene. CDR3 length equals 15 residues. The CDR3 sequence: CASSLVQGTNEKLFF. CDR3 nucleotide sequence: TGTGCCAGCAGCTTAGTACAGGGGACTAATGAAAAACTGTTTTTT. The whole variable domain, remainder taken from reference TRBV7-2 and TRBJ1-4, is GAGVSQSPSNKVTEKGKDVELRCDPISGHTALYWYRQSLGQGLEFLIYFQGNSAPDKSGLPSDRFSAERTGGSVSTLTIQRTQQEDSAVYLCASSLVQGTNEKLFFGSGTQLSVL.

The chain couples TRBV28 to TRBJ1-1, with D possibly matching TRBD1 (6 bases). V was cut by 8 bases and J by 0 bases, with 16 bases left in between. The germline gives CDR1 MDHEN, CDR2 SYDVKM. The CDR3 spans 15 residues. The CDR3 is CASLPQGHLNTEAFF. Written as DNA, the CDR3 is TGTGCCAGCTTGCCCCAGGGACACTTGAACACTGAAGCTTTCTTT.

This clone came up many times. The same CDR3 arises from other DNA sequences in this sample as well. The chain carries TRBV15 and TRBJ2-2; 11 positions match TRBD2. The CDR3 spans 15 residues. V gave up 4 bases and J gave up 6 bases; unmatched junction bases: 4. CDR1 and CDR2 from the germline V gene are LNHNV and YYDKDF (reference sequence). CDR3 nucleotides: TGTGCCACCAGCACTCTAGCGGGAGGCCCCGGGGAGCTGTTTTTT. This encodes CATSTLAGGPGELFF.

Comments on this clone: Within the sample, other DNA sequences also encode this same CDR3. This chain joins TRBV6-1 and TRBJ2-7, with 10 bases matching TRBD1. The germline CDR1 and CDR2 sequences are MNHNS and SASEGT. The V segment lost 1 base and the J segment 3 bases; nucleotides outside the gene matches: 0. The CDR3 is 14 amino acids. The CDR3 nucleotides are TGTGCCAGCAGTGAAGGGACAGGGGGCTACGAGCAGTACTTC. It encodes CASSEGTGGYEQYF.

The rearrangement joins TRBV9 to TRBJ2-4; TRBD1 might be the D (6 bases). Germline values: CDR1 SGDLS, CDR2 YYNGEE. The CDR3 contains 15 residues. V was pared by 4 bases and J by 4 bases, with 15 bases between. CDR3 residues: CASSSEGDRKNIQYF. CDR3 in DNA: TGTGCCAGCAGCTCCGAGGGTGACAGGAAAAACATTCAGTACTTC.

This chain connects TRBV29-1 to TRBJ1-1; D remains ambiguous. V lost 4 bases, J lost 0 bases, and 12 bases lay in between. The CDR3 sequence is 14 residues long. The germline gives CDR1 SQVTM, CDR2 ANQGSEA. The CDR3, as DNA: TGCAGCGTTGCTAGAAGGCTTCTGAACACTGAAGCTTTCTTT. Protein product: CSVARRLLNTEAFF.

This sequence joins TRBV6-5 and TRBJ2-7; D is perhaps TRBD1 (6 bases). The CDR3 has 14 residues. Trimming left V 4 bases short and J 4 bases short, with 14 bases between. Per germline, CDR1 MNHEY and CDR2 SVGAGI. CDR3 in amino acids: CASSWAGQIYEQYF. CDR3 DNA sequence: TGTGCCAGCAGTTGGGCCGGACAGATTTACGAGCAGTACTTC.

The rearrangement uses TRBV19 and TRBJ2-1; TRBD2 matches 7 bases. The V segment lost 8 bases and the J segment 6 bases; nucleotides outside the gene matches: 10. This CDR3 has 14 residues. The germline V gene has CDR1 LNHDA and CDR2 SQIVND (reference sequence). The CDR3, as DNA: TGTGCCAGTTGCCAGCGGGGAGACCGCAATGAGCAGTTCTTC. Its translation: CASCQRGDRNEQFF.

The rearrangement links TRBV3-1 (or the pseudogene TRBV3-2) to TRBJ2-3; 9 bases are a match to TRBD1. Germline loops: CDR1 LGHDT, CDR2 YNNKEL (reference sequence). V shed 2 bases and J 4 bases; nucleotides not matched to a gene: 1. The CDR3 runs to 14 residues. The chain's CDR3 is CASSQTGGSDTQYF. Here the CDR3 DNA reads TGTGCCAGCAGCCAAACAGGGGGCTCAGATACGCAGTATTTT.

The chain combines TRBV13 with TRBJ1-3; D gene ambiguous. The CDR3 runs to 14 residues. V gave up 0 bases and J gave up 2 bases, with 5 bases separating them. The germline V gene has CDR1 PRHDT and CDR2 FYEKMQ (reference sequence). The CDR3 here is CASSLGTPGNTIYF. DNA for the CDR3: TGTGCCAGCAGCTTAGGGACACCTGGAAACACCATATATTTT. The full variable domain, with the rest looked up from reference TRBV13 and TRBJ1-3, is AAGVIQSPRHLIKEKRETATLKCYPIPRHDTVYWYQQGPGQDPQFLISFYEKMQSDKGSIPDRFSAQQFSDYHSELNMSSLELGDSALYFCASSLGTPGNTIYFGEGSWLTVV.